This T cell receptor (beta chain) was found in a study of blood T cell repertoires in COVID-19. V was pared by 8 bases and J by 0 bases, with 14 bases between. Looked up from germline, CDR1 is MNHEY and CDR2 is SMNVEV (reference sequence). This CDR3 is 14 amino acids long. Sequencing used immunoSEQ multiplex PCR; TCRdb keeps in-frame clones, though not all of them. The sample consists of a few hundred thousand clones, about 90% of them appearing once. The TCR comes from a man aged 18 to 35 with active or convalescent COVID-19. The genes are TRBV27 and TRBJ2-7; a possible D gene is TRBD2 (5 bases). The sequenced material came from peripheral blood. CDR3: CASSLDLTSYEQYF. The CDR3 bases are TGTGCCAGCTCCTTGGACTTAACCTCCTACGAGCAGTACTTC.